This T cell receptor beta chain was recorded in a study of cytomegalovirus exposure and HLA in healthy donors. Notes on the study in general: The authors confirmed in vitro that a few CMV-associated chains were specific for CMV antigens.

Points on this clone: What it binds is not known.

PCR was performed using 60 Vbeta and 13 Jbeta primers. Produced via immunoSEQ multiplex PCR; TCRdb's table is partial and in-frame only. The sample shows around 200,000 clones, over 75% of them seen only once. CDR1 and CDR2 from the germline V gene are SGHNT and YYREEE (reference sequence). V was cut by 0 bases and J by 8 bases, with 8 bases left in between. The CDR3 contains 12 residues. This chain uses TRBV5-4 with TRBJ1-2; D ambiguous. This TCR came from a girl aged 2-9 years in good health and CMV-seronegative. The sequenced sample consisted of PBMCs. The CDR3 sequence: CASSLGGRGYTF. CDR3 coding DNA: TGTGCCAGCAGCTTGGGAGGGCGCGGCTACACCTTC.